This passage covers 20 T cell receptor beta chains from one sample sequenced in a study of blood T cell repertoires in COVID-19. Sequencing used immunoSEQ multiplex PCR; TCRdb keeps in-frame clones, though not all of them. The sample consists of over 200,000 clones, about nine tenths of them appearing once. Sequencing was done on a sample of PBMCs or T cells enriched from blood (not recorded which). The receptors were gathered from a man between 18 and 35 years old who had recovered from COVID-19.

The V call is TRBV12-5, the J call TRBJ2-3; D is uncertain. The CDR3 consists of 16 residues. Trimming cost V 1 base and J 2 bases, with 13 bases left between them. The germline V gene has CDR1 LGHNT and CDR2 FRNRAP. The CDR3 coding sequence is TGTGCTAGTGGTTTGGGTACAGCCTTAAACACAGATACGCAGTATTTT. Translation: CASGLGTALNTDTQYF.

The chain has TRBV6-1 and TRBJ1-6; 8 nucleotides agree with TRBD1. With V trimmed by 3 bases and J by 9 bases, 1 base remained unmatched. Germline V CDR1 and CDR2: MNHNS, SASEGT. This CDR3 comprises 13 residues. The CDR3 region is CASSEDRASPLHF. CDR3 in DNA: TGTGCCAGCAGTGAGGACAGGGCTTCACCCCTCCACTTT.

The rearrangement joins TRBV7-9 to TRBJ1-6; D perhaps matches TRBD1 (5 bases). CDR1 and CDR2 from the germline V gene are SEHNR and FQNEAQ (reference sequence). V was clipped by 3 bases and J by 7 bases, with 10 bases between them. The length of the CDR3 is 14 residues. In DNA, the CDR3 is TGTGCCAGCAGCTTCAGGGAGGGGAATTCACCCCTCCACTTT. It translates to CASSFREGNSPLHF.

The chain employs TRBV29-1 and TRBJ2-2; 9 bases match TRBD2. V lost 5 bases, J lost 0 bases, and 4 bases stayed unmatched. The length of the CDR3 is 15 residues. Germline V lookup: CDR1 SQVTM, CDR2 ANQGSEA. CDR3 DNA sequence: TGCAGCGTTAGGACTAGCGCAGCGAACACCGGGGAGCTGTTTTTT. Protein: CSVRTSAANTGELFF.

V and J are TRBV2 and TRBJ2-3, with TRBD2 matching 7 bases. J lost 6 bases, V lost 7 bases, and 10 bases had no gene match. The CDR3 runs to 14 residues. Per the germline V gene, CDR1 is SNHLY and CDR2 is FYNNEI. Written as DNA, the CDR3 is TGTGCCAGCACCCTGAGACTAGCCGGGGATACGCAGTATTTT. This encodes CASTLRLAGDTQYF. Full variable domain (missing parts from reference TRBV2 and TRBJ2-3): EPEVTQTPSHQVTQMGQEVILRCVPISNHLYFYWYRQILGQKVEFLVSFYNNEISEKSEIFDDQFSVERPDGSNFTLKIRSTKLEDSAMYFCASTLRLAGDTQYFGPGTRLTVL.

This clone was seen only a few times. The chain employs TRBV5-1 and TRBJ1-6; 9 bases map to TRBD1. The J segment lost 7 bases and the V segment lost 4 bases, leaving 15 bases of the junction unmatched. The CDR3 runs 18 residues. Germline V gene data show CDR1 as SGHRS and CDR2 as YFSETQ. CDR3 in amino acids: CASSAYGQGTSMNSPLHF. The CDR3 coding sequence is TGCGCCAGCAGCGCTTATGGACAGGGGACCTCAATGAATTCACCCCTCCACTTT. Variable domain in full (rest from reference TRBV5-1 and TRBJ1-6): KAGVTQTPRYLIKTRGQQVTLSCSPISGHRSVSWYQQTPGQGLQFLFEYFSETQRNKGNFPGRFSGRQFSNSRSEMNVSTLELGDSALYLCASSAYGQGTSMNSPLHFGNGTRLTVT.

The genes are TRBV11-2 and TRBJ2-2; 7 bases agree with TRBD2. Germline lookup yields CDR1 SGHAT and CDR2 FQNNGV. Unmatched junction bases numbered 5, after V lost 3 bases and J lost 7 bases. This CDR3 region has 14 residues. The CDR3 DNA sequence: TGTGCCAGCAGCTTCAATCGGGGGGTCGGGGAGCTGTTTTTT. Translation gives CASSFNRGVGELFF. The complete variable domain, with remaining parts taken from reference TRBV11-2 and TRBJ2-2, reads EAGVAQSPRYKIIEKRQSVAFWCNPISGHATLYWYQQILGQGPKLLIQFQNNGVVDDSQLPKDRFSAERLKGVDSTLKIQPAKLEDSAVYLCASSFNRGVGELFFGEGSRLTVL.

Only one count was recorded for this clone. One junction end does not reproduce the germline sequence, and a read error may be involved. The V call is TRBV7-7, the J call TRBJ2-1, with 12 bases aligning to TRBD2. There are 15 residues in the CDR3. Germline V gene sequence: CDR1 SSHAT, CDR2 FNYEAQ (reference sequence). The CDR3 DNA reads TGTGCTAGCACCGCGACTAGCGGGAGTCTACATGAGCAGTTCTTC. Protein product: CASTATSGSLHEQFF.

J is TRBJ1-5 and V is TRBV27; tentatively, D is TRBD1 (5 bases). CDR3 length: 14 amino acids. V gave up 8 bases and J gave up 4 bases, with 15 bases separating them. Germline V gene data show CDR1 as MNHEY and CDR2 as SMNVEV (reference sequence). The CDR3 DNA sequence: TGTGCCAGCTGGGGGGGACTGACTAATCAGCCCCAGCATTTT. This sequence encodes CASWGGLTNQPQHF.

V gene TRBV29-1 combines with J gene TRBJ2-3; possibly TRBD2 for D (6 bases). Germline V gene lookup returns CDR1 SQVTM and CDR2 ANQGSEA. The ends were cut back, 3 bases at V and 4 bases at J, with 14 bases in the middle. This CDR3 is built from 14 residues. The CDR3 reads CSVDFNTGADTQYF. The CDR3 region has the DNA TGCAGCGTTGATTTCAACACGGGGGCAGATACGCAGTATTTT.

CDR3 protein: CTSTRTSGRRLYNEQFF. CDR3 bases: TGCACCAGCACCAGGACTAGCGGGAGGCGGCTTTACAATGAGCAGTTCTTC. J is TRBJ2-1 and V is TRBV1; the D call TRBD2 from the table was never checked on the DNA. TRBV1 is noted as a pseudogene. The CDR3 is made up of 17 amino acids.

The gene calls are TRBV18 and TRBJ2-7, with 11 bases aligning to TRBD2. Germline-derived CDR1 and CDR2 are KGHSH and LQKENI. V trimming: 5 bases; J trimming: 2 bases; junction bases outside the gene matches: 5. This CDR3 is 15 amino acids long. CDR3 DNA sequence: TGTGCCAGCTCAAATAGCGGGGGGGGAGCCTACGAGCAGTACTTC. It yields the protein CASSNSGGGAYEQYF.

The CDR3 protein is CASSVLAGGENEQFF. The CDR3 DNA reads as TGTGCCAGCAGCGTACTAGCGGGAGGCGAGAATGAGCAGTTCTTC. This chain uses TRBV11-2 with TRBJ2-1, with TRBD2 identical over 12 bases. CDR1 and CDR2 (germline): SGHAT, FQNNGV. The CDR3 runs to 15 residues. The trim removed 5 bases at V and 7 bases at J, leaving 6 bases unmatched.

The chain is built from TRBV6-5 and TRBJ1-5, with TRBD1 as a possible D gene (6 bases). Per the germline V gene, CDR1 is MNHEY and CDR2 is SVGAGI. V was trimmed by 4 bases and J by 0 bases, leaving 7 bases between them. CDR3 length: 14 amino acids. In DNA form, the CDR3 reads TGTGCCAGCAGTTGGGGGCGTAGCAATCAGCCCCAGCATTTT. Residues: CASSWGRSNQPQHF.

The rearrangement joins TRBV7-9 to TRBJ1-2; 7 bases are shared with TRBD1. Germline-derived CDR1 and CDR2 are SEHNR and FQNEAQ (reference sequence). Trimming at V came to 4 bases and at J to 4 bases, leaving 6 bases not matched to a gene. The CDR3 totals 14 residues. CDR3 DNA sequence: TGTGCCAGCAGCTCCGAAGCAGGGGGCTATGGCTACACCTTC. The encoded protein is CASSSEAGGYGYTF.

The chain is built from TRBV7-9 and TRBJ2-1, with 10 bases lining up with TRBD2. This CDR3 has 16 amino acids. Trimming took 5 bases from V and 12 from J; bases not matched to a gene: 16. Germline V gene data show CDR1 as SEHNR and CDR2 as FQNEAQ (reference sequence). The CDR3 DNA is TGTGCCAGCAGCAAAGACCGGACTAGCGGCCTACGCGGGCAGTTCTTC. Its protein is CASSKDRTSGLRGQFF.

The chain uses TRBV18 and TRBJ2-7; D might be TRBD1 (5 bases). Germline values: CDR1 KGHSH, CDR2 LQKENI. CDR3 length equals 16 residues. V was cut by 1 base and J by 0 bases, with 13 bases left in between. The CDR3 bases are TGTGCCAGCTCACCACAGGGGCGACAGACCTCCTACGAGCAGTACTTC. This sequence encodes CASSPQGRQTSYEQYF.

The J gene is TRBJ2-7, the V gene TRBV19; 9 nucleotides line up with TRBD2. The CDR3 contains 16 residues. The J segment lost 1 base and the V segment lost 7 bases, leaving 11 bases of the junction unmatched. Germline CDR1 and CDR2: LNHDA and SQIVND (reference sequence). Here the CDR3 DNA reads TGTGCCAGTAAAATCGGTAGCGGGAGTGGGTCCTACGAGCAGTACTTC. Translation: CASKIGSGSGSYEQYF.

On this clone: A read error may produce the germline difference seen at one junction end. This chain links TRBV11-2 with TRBJ1-6; D might be TRBD1 (5 bases). From germline, CDR1 is SGHAT and CDR2 FQNNGV. The CDR3 is 14 residues long. The CDR3 region is CVSSQDTYNSPLHF. The CDR3 nucleotides are TGTGTCAGCAGCCAGGACACTTATAATTCACCCCTCCACTTT.

The CDR3 here is CASSPLEAAVYNEQFF. In DNA, the CDR3 is TGTGCCAGCTCACCCCTAGAAGCGGCGGTATACAATGAGCAGTTCTTC. This chain connects TRBV18 to TRBJ2-1; D might be TRBD2 (5 bases). Germline loops: CDR1 KGHSH, CDR2 LQKENI. V lost 3 bases and J 4 bases, leaving 16 bases between the germline ends. The length of the CDR3 is 16 residues.